The 27 T cell receptor beta chains reported below all come from one sample, sequenced in a study of cytomegalovirus exposure and HLA in healthy donors. 60 Vbeta and 13 Jbeta primers were used in PCR. Produced via immunoSEQ multiplex PCR; TCRdb's table is partial and in-frame only. The table includes about 170,000 clones, roughly 85% detected once. The sample comprised PBMCs. The receptor set was obtained from a man aged 25 to 40 in good health and CMV-seropositive.

V gene TRBV5-1 combines with J gene TRBJ1-2, with TRBD1 matching 7 bases. This CDR3 contains 14 residues. Germline CDR1 and CDR2: SGHRS and YFSETQ. The ends lost 4 bases at V and 3 bases at J; junction bases unmatched: 6. The CDR3 loop is CASSNDRAYYGYTF. CDR3 sequence (DNA): TGCGCCAGCAGCAACGACAGGGCCTACTATGGCTACACCTTC. Using reference TRBV5-1 and TRBJ1-2 for the parts outside the CDR3, the full variable domain is KAGVTQTPRYLIKTRGQQVTLSCSPISGHRSVSWYQQTPGQGLQFLFEYFSETQRNKGNFPGRFSGRQFSNSRSEMNVSTLELGDSALYLCASSNDRAYYGYTFGSGTRLTVV.

The chain couples TRBV19 to TRBJ1-1; perhaps TRBD1 as D (5 bases). V was pared by 3 bases and J by 1 base, with 12 bases between. Looked up from germline, CDR1 is LNHDA and CDR2 is SQIVND (reference sequence). The CDR3 length is 15 residues. DNA for the CDR3: TGTGCCAGTAGTATTCGCGGCAGGGAGAACACTGAAGCTTTCTTT. This gives the protein CASSIRGRENTEAFF.

This chain connects TRBV2 to TRBJ1-1; D is unclear. This CDR3 region has 13 residues. Germline CDR1 reads SNHLY; CDR2 reads FYNNEI. Trimming left V 1 base short and J 6 bases short, with 9 bases between. The CDR3 DNA reads TGTGCCAGCAGTGAAGAATATTCGTCTGAAGCTTTCTTT. It codes for CASSEEYSSEAFF.

This clone was observed once. V gene TRBV25-1 combines with J gene TRBJ2-1; D unresolved. Germline V gene data show CDR1 as MGHDK and CDR2 as SYGVNS. This CDR3 has 13 amino acids. V was trimmed by 1 base and J by 9 bases, leaving 10 bases between them. CDR3 DNA sequence: TGTGCCAGCAGTGAATTTACTGTCATTGAGCAGTTCTTC. It encodes CASSEFTVIEQFF.

The chain links TRBV10-3 to TRBJ2-7, with a possible D match to TRBD1 (6 bases). Germline CDR1 is ENHRY and CDR2 is SYGVKD. This CDR3 contains 13 residues. The V and J ends lost 6 bases and 7 bases respectively, with 16 bases between them. CDR3 nucleotide sequence: TGTGCCATCAGGGGACATCATGGGAGTGAGCAGTACTTC. Residues: CAIRGHHGSEQYF.

The J gene is TRBJ2-7, the V gene TRBV6-7; weak D call: TRBD2 (6 bases). Being an ORF, TRBV6-7 has a function that is uncertain. The CDR3 spans 15 residues. V shed 5 bases and J shed 3 bases, with 17 bases lying between them. CDR3 protein: CASSPGLLSDYEQYV. The DNA for the CDR3 is TGTGCCAGCAGTCCCGGACTACTTTCGGACTACGAGCAGTACGTC.

This rearrangement joins TRBV7-2 to TRBJ2-1; 12 bases match TRBD2. This CDR3 has 15 amino acids. CDR1 and CDR2 (germline): SGHTA, FQGNSA. The junction had 3 bases not matched to a gene; V was cut back by 1 base and J by 8 bases. The chain's CDR3 is CASSLGTSGNYEQFF. The CDR3 DNA reads TGTGCCAGCAGCTTAGGGACTAGCGGGAATTATGAGCAGTTCTTC.

This clone was seen only once. The rearrangement links TRBV19 to TRBJ1-5; D call uncertain. Trimming took off 5 bases at V and 4 bases at J, with 18 bases between the two ends. Germline V CDR1 and CDR2: LNHDA, SQIVND (reference sequence). The CDR3 totals 16 residues. CDR3 in amino acids: CASSAGKHRKNQPQHF. The CDR3 DNA reads as TGTGCCAGTAGTGCAGGCAAACATCGGAAGAATCAGCCCCAGCATTTT.

V is TRBV5-6 and J is TRBJ2-3, with 13 bases lining up with TRBD2. This CDR3 region has 17 residues. V gave up 1 base and J gave up 4 bases; unmatched junction bases: 6. Germline CDR1 reads SGHDT; CDR2 reads YYEEEE. As DNA, the CDR3 is TGTGCCAGCAGCTTGCAACCACTAGCGGGAGGGGCAGATACGCAGTATTTT. It is translated as CASSLQPLAGGADTQYF.

The V call is TRBV11-3, the J call TRBJ1-2, with 7 bases identical to TRBD1. Germline loops: CDR1 SGHNT, CDR2 YENEEA. J was trimmed by 8 bases and V by 5 bases; bases with no gene match: 8. The CDR3 consists of 13 residues. The CDR3 DNA reads as TGTGCCAGCAGCGGGGTAGGGGGCGTCGGCTACACCTTC. This gives the protein CASSGVGGVGYTF.

The J gene is TRBJ2-3, the V gene TRBV5-6; TRBD2 might be the D (6 bases). This CDR3 spans 14 amino acids. Germline V gene data show CDR1 as SGHDT and CDR2 as YYEEEE. Trimming pared 5 bases from V and 2 bases from J, leaving 12 bases between. As DNA, the CDR3 is TGTGCCAGCAGGTACGGGACTCTCACAGATACGCAGTATTTT. It is translated as CASRYGTLTDTQYF.

This rearrangement joins TRBV11-2 to TRBJ2-7; D not resolved. This CDR3 has 13 residues. Germline V gene lookup returns CDR1 SGHAT and CDR2 FQNNGV. Deletions cut 5 bases from V and 5 bases from J, with 13 bases between. CDR3 nucleotide sequence: TGTGCCAGCAGCCCCTTCGGAGCGAACGAGCAGTACTTC. Translated: CASSPFGANEQYF.

V gene TRBV9 combines with J gene TRBJ1-1; TRBD1 matches 10 bases. The CDR3 is 15 amino acids. The V gene end was trimmed by 0 bases and the J gene end by 4 bases; junction bases not matched to a gene: 3. Germline CDR1 is SGDLS and CDR2 is YYNGEE. CDR3 nucleotide sequence: TGTGCCAGCAGCGTAGCTAGGGACAGGGGCACTGAAGCTTTCTTT. As protein: CASSVARDRGTEAFF.

The chain uses TRBV5-1 and TRBJ1-2; a possible D gene is TRBD1 (6 bases). CDR1 is SGHRS and CDR2 is YFSETQ in the germline V gene. V lost 0 bases, J lost 4 bases, and 10 bases lay in between. The CDR3 is 14 residues long. The CDR3 nucleotides read TGCGCCAGCAGCTTGGAACAGGGTGGCTATGGCTACACCTTC. The encoded protein is CASSLEQGGYGYTF.

This clone was seen just once. The V and J genes are TRBV9 and TRBJ2-1, with 13 bases aligning to TRBD2. Germline CDR1 is SGDLS and CDR2 is YYNGEE. This CDR3 region has 16 residues. Losses at the gene ends were 3 bases for V and 4 bases for J; bases not matched to a gene: 4. The CDR3 loop is CASSAEGLAGYNEQFF. The CDR3 DNA is TGTGCCAGCAGCGCAGAGGGACTAGCGGGATACAATGAGCAGTTCTTC. The complete variable domain, with remaining parts taken from reference TRBV9 and TRBJ2-1, reads DSGVTQTPKHLITATGQRVTLRCSPRSGDLSVYWYQQSLDQGLQFLIQYYNGEERAKGNILERFSAQQFPDLHSELNLSSLELGDSALYFCASSAEGLAGYNEQFFGPGTRLTVL.

The chain joins TRBV12-5 to TRBJ2-7; D uncertain. CDR3 length equals 11 residues. V was pared by 3 bases and J by 4 bases, with 4 bases between. CDR1 is LGHNT, CDR2 FRNRAP, per germline. The CDR3 sequence is CASGFSYEQYF. CDR3 nucleotides: TGTGCTAGTGGTTTCTCTTACGAGCAGTACTTC. The full variable domain, rest sourced from reference TRBV12-5 and TRBJ2-7, is DARVTQTPRHKVTEMGQEVTMRCQPILGHNTVFWYRQTMMQGLELLAYFRNRAPLDDSGMPKDRFSAEMPDATLATLKIQPSEPRDSAVYFCASGFSYEQYFGPGTRLTVT.

The rearrangement joins TRBV9 to TRBJ2-1; the D gene is possibly TRBD2 (5 bases). CDR3 length: 14 amino acids. Per germline, CDR1 SGDLS and CDR2 YYNGEE. Trimming took off 6 bases at V and 3 bases at J, with 13 bases between the two ends. DNA for the CDR3: TGTGCCAGCACCCCGGGCCGGGACTACAATGAGCAGTTCTTC. Translation gives CASTPGRDYNEQFF. Variable domain in full (rest from reference TRBV9 and TRBJ2-1): DSGVTQTPKHLITATGQRVTLRCSPRSGDLSVYWYQQSLDQGLQFLIQYYNGEERAKGNILERFSAQQFPDLHSELNLSSLELGDSALYFCASTPGRDYNEQFFGPGTRLTVL.

This clone was detected only a few times. This chain connects TRBV6-1 to TRBJ2-3; D unclear. This CDR3 has 12 residues. Looked up from germline, CDR1 is MNHNS and CDR2 is SASEGT. With 5 bases removed from V and 6 bases from J, the gap between germline ends came to 9 bases. The CDR3 sequence: CASSYVLDTQYF. Here the CDR3 DNA reads TGTGCCAGCAGTTATGTCCTGGATACGCAGTATTTT.

V usage is TRBV7-2 and J usage is TRBJ2-5; D is possibly TRBD2 (6 bases). The J call could be wrong; TRBJ2-7 is a better fit for the DNA end. The CDR3 is 13 residues long. Per germline, CDR1 SGHTA and CDR2 FQGNSA. Here the CDR3 DNA reads TGTGCCAGCAGCGCGGGGACTTCCTACGAGCAGTACTTC. It yields the protein CASSAGTSYEQYF.

This chain links TRBV5-1 with TRBJ2-1, with 12 nucleotides matching TRBD1. V lost 3 bases, J lost 7 bases, and 5 bases stayed unmatched. The CDR3 has 15 amino acids. Germline CDR1 SGHRS, CDR2 YFSETQ. In nucleotides, the CDR3 is TGCGCCAGCAGCTGGGGACAGGGGGCGTTAAATGAGCAGTTCTTC. Residues: CASSWGQGALNEQFF. The complete variable domain, with remaining parts taken from reference TRBV5-1 and TRBJ2-1, reads KAGVTQTPRYLIKTRGQQVTLSCSPISGHRSVSWYQQTPGQGLQFLFEYFSETQRNKGNFPGRFSGRQFSNSRSEMNVSTLELGDSALYLCASSWGQGALNEQFFGPGTRLTVL.

The genes are TRBV6-1 and TRBJ1-5; the D gene is possibly TRBD1 (5 bases). Between the trimmed V and J ends, which lost 6 bases and 7 bases, there was a span of 13 bases. CDR3 length: 13 residues. Germline V CDR1 and CDR2: MNHNS, SASEGT. Here the CDR3 DNA reads TGTGCCAGCAGGGCAGGGTGGGAACAGCCCCAGCATTTT. Translation: CASRAGWEQPQHF.

The J gene is TRBJ2-7, the V gene TRBV4-1; TRBD2 aligns across 8 bases. Germline CDR1 is MGHRA and CDR2 is YSYEKL. V lost 4 bases to trimming and J lost 1 base; unmatched junction nucleotides: 6. This CDR3 has 15 amino acids. The DNA of the CDR3 is TGCGCCAGCAGCCTCGGAGCGGGGGTGTCCTACGAGCAGTACGTC. It yields the protein CASSLGAGVSYEQYV.

Of note for this clone: This specimen includes other DNA sequences encoding the same CDR3. The chain is built from TRBV4-1 and TRBJ2-3; D unclear. Looked up from germline, CDR1 is MGHRA and CDR2 is YSYEKL. Trimming removed 1 base at V and 0 bases at J, with 8 bases between. The CDR3 extends over 15 amino acids. CDR3 protein: CASSQGSVSTDTQYF. Here the CDR3 DNA reads TGCGCCAGCAGCCAAGGAAGCGTAAGCACAGATACGCAGTATTTT.

The sample holds a few counts of this clone. This chain joins TRBV29-1 and TRBJ1-1; D is uncertain. CDR3 length: 12 amino acids. V gave up 3 bases and J gave up 4 bases, with 9 bases separating them. CDR1 is SQVTM and CDR2 is ANQGSEA in the germline V gene. Here the CDR3 DNA reads TGCAGCGTTGACCGCTCGGTCACTGAAGCTTTCTTT. Translated: CSVDRSVTEAFF.

The chain joins TRBV5-8 to TRBJ2-3, with TRBD2 identical over 11 bases. The V gene's germline CDR1 is SGHTS and CDR2 YDEGEE. The length of the CDR3 is 15 residues. The ends lost 4 bases at V and 1 base at J; junction bases unmatched: 2. CDR3 sequence reads: CASSPGLAGTDTQYF. CDR3 nucleotide sequence: TGTGCCAGCAGCCCGGGACTAGCGGGCACAGATACGCAGTATTTT.

This chain links TRBV11-3 with TRBJ2-5; D may be TRBD1 (6 bases). CDR3 length equals 12 residues. The V gene's germline CDR1 is SGHNT and CDR2 YENEEA. The ends were cut back, 1 base at V and 7 bases at J, with 7 bases in the middle. In DNA, the CDR3 is TGTGCCAGCAGCTTAGCACAGGGGACCCAGTACTTC. Protein product: CASSLAQGTQYF.

J is TRBJ2-3 and V is TRBV7-9; D might be TRBD1 (6 bases). CDR1 is SEHNR and CDR2 is FQNEAQ in the germline V gene (reference sequence). V was shortened by 0 bases and J by 6 bases, with 22 bases between the two germline ends. The CDR3 has 18 amino acids. The CDR3 spells CASSLATGQLLGRDTQYF. The CDR3, as DNA: TGTGCCAGCAGCTTAGCGACCGGACAGTTATTAGGCAGGGATACGCAGTATTTT. The whole variable domain, filled in from reference TRBV7-9 and TRBJ2-3, reads DTGVSQNPRHKITKRGQNVTFRCDPISEHNRLYWYRQTLGQGPEFLTYFQNEAQLEKSRLLSDRFSAERPKGSFSTLEIQRTEQGDSAMYLCASSLATGQLLGRDTQYFGPGTRLTVL.